This TCR beta chain was captured by sequencing in a study of blood T cell repertoires in COVID-19. Across the whole study: Acute-phase and convalescent COVID-19 samples originated in the United States, Italy and Spain. The cDNA or gDNA used as material had been derived from T cells, B-cell-depleted T cells, or PBMCs.

In the study's own analysis: Counts of nucleated cells, estimated from reference gene primer amplification, were obtained. The table came from immunoSEQ multiplex PCR; TCRdb's copy has only in-frame clones and leaves some out. The V and J calls and clone size are taken from that table; D and trimming were inferred from the DNA. The table has about 170,000 clones, more than 70% seen once. In germline, CDR1 is SGDLS, CDR2 YYNGEE. Trimming cost V 0 bases and J 3 bases; bases outside gene matches: 8. The CDR3 is 16 amino acids. The TCR originated in a man aged 45-65 years who had recovered from COVID-19. The rearrangement links TRBV9 to TRBJ1-2; TRBD1 matches 7 bases. The specimen sequenced was peripheral blood. Here the CDR3 DNA reads TGTGCCAGCAGCGTAGCTTGGACAGGATTGGACTATGGCTACACCTTC. Its translation is CASSVAWTGLDYGYTF.